The 20 T cell receptor beta chains reported below all come from one sample, sequenced in a study of T cells after yellow fever vaccination. TCRdb analysed the 5' RACE reads with MiXCR anew, one entry per CDR3 protein. The sample has roughly 120,000 distinct CDR3 sequences; under 8.5% are singletons. The specimen was CD4+ T cells sorted from PBMCs, collected less than 11 days after the first yellow fever vaccination. All receptors derive from a man between 18 and 35 years old who received the YFV17D yellow fever vaccine.

The sample holds many counts of this clonotype. This chain uses TRBV5-1 with TRBJ1-5; 7 bases align to TRBD1. The CDR3 covers 17 residues. After removal of 2 bases from V and 3 bases from J, the junction contained 11 bases not matched to a gene. The germline V gene encodes CDR1 SGHRS and CDR2 YFSETQ. This chain's CDR3 is CASSFWPRGQLNQPQHF. CDR3 in DNA: TGCGCCAGCAGCTTTTGGCCGAGGGGACAGCTCAATCAGCCCCAGCATTTT.

A few counts support this clonotype. The chain combines TRBV7-2 with TRBJ2-7, with 10 bases aligning to TRBD1. J lost 4 bases, V lost 5 bases, and 5 bases had no gene match. This CDR3 contains 14 residues. Germline CDR1 is SGHTA and CDR2 is FQGNSA. CDR3 bases: TGTGCCAGCAGCGTGGACAGGGGGATATACGAGCAGTACGTC. Protein sequence: CASSVDRGIYEQYV.

This clonotype was detected ten times or more. The chain is built from TRBV3-1 and TRBJ2-7, with D possibly TRBD1 on 5 matching bases. This CDR3 has 15 amino acids. With 1 base removed from V and 5 bases from J, the gap between germline ends came to 15 bases. Per the germline V gene, CDR1 is LGHDT and CDR2 is YNNKEL (reference sequence). The CDR3 region is CASSQGQGTEHEQYF. The DNA for the CDR3 is TGTGCCAGCAGCCAAGGGCAGGGAACTGAGCACGAGCAGTACTTC.

In this sample, this clonotype turned up a few times. The chain uses TRBV5-1 and TRBJ1-2; TRBD1 agrees at 7 bases. The length of the CDR3 is 16 residues. Germline-derived CDR1 and CDR2 are SGHRS and YFSETQ. The trim removed 4 bases at V and 0 bases at J, leaving 9 bases unmatched. Written as DNA, the CDR3 is TGCGCCAGCAGCGCCCACACAGGGGACACTAACTATGGCTACACCTTC. Amino acid sequence: CASSAHTGDTNYGYTF.

This clonotype came up a few times. In DNA, the CDR3 is TGTGCCAGCAGTTTAGCGCTAGCGGGGCAGTTCTTC. It translates to CASSLALAGQFF. The chain employs TRBV12-3 or TRBV12-4 and TRBJ2-1, with 8 bases aligning to TRBD2. Losses at the gene ends were 0 bases for V and 12 bases for J; bases not matched to a gene: 1. The CDR3 covers 12 residues.

Turning to this clonotype: A much larger clone lies one base from this, so it may be a read error. The chain couples TRBV20-1 to TRBJ2-7; 7 bases are shared with TRBD2. J gave up 8 bases and V 6 bases, and 19 bases lay outside the gene matches. Germline CDR1 is DFQATT and CDR2 is SNEGSKA (reference sequence). CDR3 length: 15 amino acids. The CDR3 DNA is TGCAGTGCGGAACGGTCGGCTAGCGGATATTACCAGCAGTACGTC. It specifies CSAERSASGYYQQYV.

This clonotype was counted ten times or more. The chain is built from TRBV7-3 and TRBJ2-3, with no clear D. Germline CDR1 is SGHTA and CDR2 is FQGTGA. Trimming removed 0 bases from V and 1 base from J, with 2 bases in between. The CDR3 consists of 13 residues. CDR3 loop: CASSLTGTDTQYF. CDR3 DNA: TGTGCCAGCAGCTTAACTGGCACAGATACGCAGTATTTT.

This clonotype has a count of ten or more. The chain recombines TRBV6-6 with TRBJ1-1; possibly TRBD1 for D (6 bases). Per the germline V gene, CDR1 is MNHNY and CDR2 is SVGAGI (reference sequence). Trimming shortened V by 5 bases and J by 8 bases, and 15 bases separated the two germline ends. The CDR3 is made up of 13 amino acids. CDR3 coding DNA: TGTGCCAGCAGTCCTCCAGGGGCGACCGAAGCTTTCTTT. This encodes CASSPPGATEAFF.

This clonotype was observed a handful of times. The rearrangement joins TRBV20-1 to TRBJ1-2, with a tentative D call TRBD1 (6 bases). V was pared by 2 bases and J by 3 bases, with 13 bases between. The germline gives CDR1 DFQATT, CDR2 SNEGSKA (reference sequence). This CDR3 region has 14 residues. The CDR3 nucleotides are TGCAGTGCTAGACCCCCGACAGGAGACTATGGCTACACCTTC. Protein product: CSARPPTGDYGYTF.

The CDR3 loop reads CASSPGQGVPYEQYV. The CDR3 coding sequence is TGTGCCAGCTCACCAGGACAGGGGGTCCCCTACGAGCAGTACGTC. V usage is TRBV18 and J usage is TRBJ2-7; 10 bases map to TRBD1. Germline V gene data show CDR1 as KGHSH and CDR2 as LQKENI. Trimming removed 2 bases from V and 2 bases from J; junction bases left unmatched: 3. The CDR3 covers 15 residues.

This clonotype has at least ten counts. The V call is TRBV15, the J call TRBJ2-1, with TRBD2 matching over 10 bases. V dropped 2 bases and J dropped 2; count of bases not matched to a gene: 6. This CDR3 contains 17 residues. Germline values: CDR1 LNHNV, CDR2 YYDKDF (reference sequence). The CDR3 is CATSRIAGGLAYNEQFF. The CDR3 coding sequence is TGTGCCACCAGCAGAATAGCGGGGGGCCTTGCCTACAATGAGCAGTTCTTC. Full variable domain (missing parts from reference TRBV15 and TRBJ2-1): DAMVIQNPRYQVTQFGKPVTLSCSQTLNHNVMYWYQQKSSQAPKLLFHYYDKDFNNEADTPDNFQSRRPNTSFCFLDIRSPGLGDTAMYLCATSRIAGGLAYNEQFFGPGTRLTVL.

In this sample, this clonotype turned up many times. The CDR3 bases are TGTGCCAGCAGTTCCGGGACTAGCTTCCAAGAGACCCAGTACTTC. This sequence encodes CASSSGTSFQETQYF. The chain couples TRBV12-3 or TRBV12-4 to TRBJ2-5; TRBD2 agrees at 9 bases. This CDR3 is 15 amino acids long. Trimming cost V 4 bases and J 1 base; bases outside gene matches: 4.

Many counts were recorded for this clonotype. The gene calls are TRBV12-3 or TRBV12-4 and TRBJ1-2; tentative D call: TRBD1 (5 bases). V lost 1 base and J 7 bases, leaving 16 bases between the germline ends. This CDR3 has 15 residues. CDR3 in DNA: TGTGCCAGCAGTTTAGTCTCCGGGGGGTCGCGTGGCTACACCTTC. Its translation is CASSLVSGGSRGYTF.

This clonotype appeared a few times. V and J are TRBV7-9 and TRBJ1-2; the D gene is possibly TRBD1 (6 bases). CDR1 and CDR2 from the germline V gene are SEHNR and FQNEAQ (reference sequence). V shed 3 bases and J shed 7 bases, with 15 bases lying between them. The CDR3 totals 14 residues. The CDR3 sequence is CASSFSGGEGGYTF. The CDR3 DNA reads as TGTGCCAGCAGCTTCTCCGGGGGCGAGGGTGGCTACACCTTC.

This clonotype showed up many times. The rearrangement links TRBV29-1 to TRBJ2-3; 7 bases agree with TRBD1. This CDR3 has 13 amino acids. V lost 7 bases, J lost 2 bases, and 6 bases stayed unmatched. From germline, CDR1 is SQVTM and CDR2 ANQGSEA. The CDR3 DNA is TGCAGCGGGAGACAGGGCCACACAGATACGCAGTATTTT. Translated: CSGRQGHTDTQYF.

This sequence joins TRBV7-2 and TRBJ2-7; D remains unclear. V was pared by 5 bases and J by 0 bases, with 14 bases between. Germline CDR1 reads SGHTA; CDR2 reads FQGNSA. The CDR3 consists of 15 residues. This CDR3 is CASSRSAPGSYEQYF. In DNA form, the CDR3 reads TGTGCCAGCAGCCGGTCGGCGCCGGGCTCCTACGAGCAGTACTTC.

This clonotype was observed at least ten times. V is TRBV7-8 and J is TRBJ1-2; maybe TRBD1 (5 bases). From germline, CDR1 is SGHVS and CDR2 FQNEAQ. This CDR3 is built from 12 residues. Trimming shortened V by 4 bases and J by 6 bases, and 9 bases separated the two germline ends. The CDR3 DNA reads as TGTGCCAGCAGCTGGCAGGGTCATGGCTACACCTTC. The encoded protein is CASSWQGHGYTF.

This clonotype was observed at least ten times. This rearrangement joins TRBV12-3 or TRBV12-4 to TRBJ1-2; D not resolved. The CDR3 has 12 amino acids. Deletions cut 8 bases from V and 2 bases from J, with 9 bases between. CDR3 sequence: CASGLENYGYTF. The CDR3 nucleotides are TGTGCCAGCGGCCTGGAAAACTATGGCTACACCTTC.

This clonotype was counted ten times or more. This chain joins TRBV20-1 and TRBJ2-5; 7 bases map to TRBD2. Germline V gene lookup returns CDR1 DFQATT and CDR2 SNEGSKA (reference sequence). J gave up 5 bases and V 3 bases, and 15 bases lay outside the gene matches. This CDR3 spans 16 amino acids. The CDR3 sequence is CSARIGGSSGKETQYF. As DNA, the CDR3 is TGCAGTGCTAGGATTGGCGGGAGTTCTGGGAAGGAGACCCAGTACTTC.

This clonotype has a count of ten or more. The chain joins TRBV6-5 to TRBJ1-1; maybe TRBD1 (6 bases). From germline, CDR1 is MNHEY and CDR2 SVGAGI. Between the trimmed V and J ends, which lost 5 bases and 4 bases, there was a span of 8 bases. The CDR3 extends over 12 amino acids. As DNA, the CDR3 is TGTGCCAGCAGTCAGACAGGCACTGAAGCTTTCTTT. Translating gives CASSQTGTEAFF.